Presented here are 12 T cell receptor beta chains from one specimen sequenced in a study of human T cells and chemical hapten exposure. TCRdb re-analysed the RACE reads in MiXCR, keeping a single row per CDR3 protein. The data contain 300,000 to 350,000 distinct CDR3 sequences, under 9% of them seen just once; the ten biggest clones take up roughly 8%. Time point denoted: patch test 1, 2 weeks after DPC sensitization. Treatment here: therapeutic diphenylcyclopropenone sensitization with weekly scalp DPC. The material was whole blood, obtained in connection with sensitization to the hapten diphenylcyclopropenone (DPC). Every receptor here comes from a woman between 18 and 29 years old with alopecia areata. Some clones in this sample may be carry-over from other donors' samples.

There are many counts of this clonotype. V is TRBV5-1 and J is TRBJ2-2, with 8 bases matching TRBD1. V lost 0 bases to trimming and J lost 2 bases; unmatched junction nucleotides: 6. Germline V lookup: CDR1 SGHRS, CDR2 YFSETQ. This CDR3 is 17 amino acids long. Here the CDR3 reads CASSLAPQGANTGELFF. The CDR3 nucleotides read TGCGCCAGCAGCTTGGCGCCGCAGGGGGCAAACACCGGGGAGCTGTTTTTT.

This clonotype was recorded at least ten times. This sequence joins TRBV11-2 and TRBJ1-1; D remains ambiguous. Germline V CDR1 and CDR2: SGHAT, FQNNGV. CDR3 length: 14 residues. The V gene lost 4 bases and the J gene lost 3 bases, with 12 bases spanning the gap. The CDR3 here is CASSSTRWDTEAFF. The CDR3 bases are TGTGCCAGCAGCTCCACTAGGTGGGACACTGAAGCTTTCTTT.

This clonotype was detected a few times. The chain employs TRBV7-2 and TRBJ2-4; tentative D call: TRBD1 (5 bases). Germline CDR1 is SGHTA and CDR2 is FQGNSA. The CDR3 is made up of 15 amino acids. The V gene lost 4 bases and the J gene lost 8 bases, with 18 bases spanning the gap. The DNA for the CDR3 is TGTGCCAGCAGCTGGGAAGGGGTTTCGTCGGACATTCAGTACTTC. It encodes CASSWEGVSSDIQYF.

This clonotype was recorded at least ten times. This chain joins TRBV5-1 and TRBJ2-5; 8 bases map to TRBD2. Germline loops: CDR1 SGHRS, CDR2 YFSETQ. This CDR3 spans 14 amino acids. With V trimmed by 5 bases and J by 2 bases, 5 bases remained unmatched. Here the CDR3 reads CASRSTSGQETQYF. The CDR3 DNA reads TGCGCCAGCAGGTCCACTAGCGGTCAAGAGACCCAGTACTTC. The full variable domain, completed using reference TRBV5-1 and TRBJ2-5, is KAGVTQTPRYLIKTRGQQVTLSCSPISGHRSVSWYQQTPGQGLQFLFEYFSETQRNKGNFPGRFSGRQFSNSRSEMNVSTLELGDSALYLCASRSTSGQETQYFGPGTRLLVL.

This chain connects TRBV6-5 to TRBJ1-4, with a possible D match to TRBD1 (5 bases). The CDR3 consists of 13 residues. CDR1 is MNHEY and CDR2 is SVGAGI in the germline V gene. Trimming took off 6 bases at V and 8 bases at J, with 13 bases between the two ends. The CDR3 DNA reads TGTGCCAGCAGCCAAGGACACGGCGAAAAACTGTTTTTT. It translates to CASSQGHGEKLFF.

The sample holds a few counts of this clonotype. The CDR3: CASTPGFSGNTIYF. In DNA form, the CDR3 reads TGTGCCAGCACTCCAGGGTTCTCTGGAAACACCATATATTTT. This chain joins TRBV12-3 or TRBV12-4 and TRBJ1-3; a possible D gene is TRBD1 (5 bases). This CDR3 spans 14 amino acids. V lost 7 bases to trimming and J lost 0 bases, with 10 bases between them.

This clonotype was counted a few times. This chain connects TRBV3-1 to TRBJ1-6; unclear D gene. The V end was cut by 4 bases, the J end by 7 bases, with 14 bases between. The CDR3 sequence is 15 residues long. The V gene's germline CDR1 is LGHDT and CDR2 YNNKEL (reference sequence). The CDR3 loop is CASSPRTGLNSPLHF. The CDR3 bases are TGTGCCAGCAGCCCGCGGACTGGCCTAAATTCACCCCTCCACTTT. Supplemented by reference TRBV3-1 and TRBJ1-6, the full variable domain reads DTAVSQTPKYLVTQMGNDKSIKCEQNLGHDTMYWYKQDSKKFLKIMFSYNNKELIINETVPNRFSPKSPDKAHLNLHINSLELGDSAVYFCASSPRTGLNSPLHFGNGTRLTVT.

This clonotype has at least ten counts. V and J are TRBV6-5 and TRBJ1-5; 9 bases map to TRBD1. The CDR3 consists of 15 residues. The junction had 4 bases not matched to a gene; V was cut back by 6 bases and J by 1 base. CDR1 is MNHEY and CDR2 is SVGAGI in the germline V gene. CDR3 sequence reads: CASRKGQGSNQPQHF. CDR3 DNA: TGTGCCAGCAGAAAGGGACAGGGAAGCAATCAGCCCCAGCATTTT.

This clonotype appeared a few times. V and J are TRBV6-6 and TRBJ2-1, with a possible D match to TRBD1 (6 bases). From germline, CDR1 is MNHNY and CDR2 SVGAGI (reference sequence). V was clipped by 7 bases and J by 4 bases, with 14 bases between them. This CDR3 is 14 amino acids long. CDR3 bases: TGTGCCAGCACTGGCGAAGGGGGATACAATGAGCAGTTCTTC. It translates to CASTGEGGYNEQFF.

In this sample, this clonotype turned up a few times. The chain carries TRBV6-5 and TRBJ1-5, with D unresolved. CDR1 is MNHEY, CDR2 SVGAGI, per germline. This CDR3 spans 15 amino acids. Trimming removed 6 bases from V and 3 bases from J, with 15 bases in between. The CDR3 nucleotides read TGTGCCAGCAGCCCCGGTTTGAGCCTCAATCAGCCCCAGCATTTT. Translation: CASSPGLSLNQPQHF.

At least ten counts were recorded for this clonotype. The chain couples TRBV7-8 to TRBJ1-1; TRBD1 might be the D (5 bases). Per the germline V gene, CDR1 is SGHVS and CDR2 is FQNEAQ. The CDR3 is 15 amino acids. Trimming left V 5 bases short and J 2 bases short, with 15 bases between. The CDR3 DNA sequence: TGTGCCAGCAGCAATAGACAGAAACTTAACACTGAAGCTTTCTTT. It yields the protein CASSNRQKLNTEAFF.

The table lists this clonotype with many counts. The V call is TRBV11-2, the J call TRBJ2-3; D call uncertain. Germline loops: CDR1 SGHAT, CDR2 FQNNGV. The germline V and J ends were trimmed by 0 bases and 0 bases, with 10 bases remaining between them. CDR3 length equals 16 residues. The CDR3 is CASSLDVGSSTDTQYF. Written as DNA, the CDR3 is TGTGCCAGCAGCTTAGATGTCGGATCTAGCACAGATACGCAGTATTTT.